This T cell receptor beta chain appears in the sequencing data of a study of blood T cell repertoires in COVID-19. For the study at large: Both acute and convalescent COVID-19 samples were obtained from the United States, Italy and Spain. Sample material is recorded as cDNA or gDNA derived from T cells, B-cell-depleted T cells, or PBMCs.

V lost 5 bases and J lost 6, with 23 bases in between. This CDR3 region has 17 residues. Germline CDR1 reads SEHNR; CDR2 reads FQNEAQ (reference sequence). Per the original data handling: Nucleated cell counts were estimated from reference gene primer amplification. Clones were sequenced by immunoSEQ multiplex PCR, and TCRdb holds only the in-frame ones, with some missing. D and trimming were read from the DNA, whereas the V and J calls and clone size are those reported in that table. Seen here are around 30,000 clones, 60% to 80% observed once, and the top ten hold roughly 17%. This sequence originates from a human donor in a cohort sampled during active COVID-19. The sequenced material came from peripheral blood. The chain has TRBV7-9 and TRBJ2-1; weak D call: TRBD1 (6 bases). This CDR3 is CASSPRRGSKGVNEQFF. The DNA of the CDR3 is TGTGCCAGCAGCCCGCGTAGGGGGAGCAAAGGGGTCAATGAGCAGTTCTTC.